This T cell receptor (beta chain) was sequenced in a study of shared clonotypes between healthy human individuals. About the research overall: Three CD4 naive, three CD4 memory, two CD8 naive and one CD8 memory plate were used per donor.

Germline V CDR1 and CDR2: SGHDT, YYEEEE. The CDR3 loop spans 14 amino acids. The V gene lost 1 base and the J gene lost 2 bases, with 9 bases spanning the gap. As concerns this clone: As yet, its antigen is unknown.

An approximately 210 ng quantity of DNA, roughly 29,000 T cell genomes, went into the sorted-subset replicate PCRs. TCRdb's copy holds only in-frame clones and misses some; the assay was immunoSEQ multiplex PCR. Of some 630,000 clones listed, roughly 95% are singletons. CD45RO-negative, CCR7-selected cells formed the naive CD8 fraction, which excluded terminally differentiated effector memory CD45RA+ cells. Study-level findings and limits: Relative to clonotypes present in all four donors, those not shared had lower generation probabilities.

This sequence originates from a woman aged 25-40 years in good health. This chain connects TRBV5-6 to TRBJ2-5; D is unclear. Sequences were obtained from naive CD8+ T cells sorted from blood. The CDR3 nucleotides are TGTGCCAGCAGCTTGAATCTGGGGCAAGAGACCCAGTACTTC. It is translated as CASSLNLGQETQYF. Variable domain in full (rest from reference TRBV5-6 and TRBJ2-5): DAGVTQSPTHLIKTRGQQVTLRCSPKSGHDTVSWYQQALGQGPQFIFQYYEEEERQRGNFPDRFSGHQFPNYSSELNVNALLLGDSALYLCASSLNLGQETQYFGPGTRLLVL.